The 8 T cell receptor beta chains below were found in one sample sequenced in a study of T cell repertoires in cytomegalovirus infection. TCRdb re-called the reads through MiXCR, storing one row per CDR3 protein. The profile shows over 250,000 distinct CDR3 sequences, roughly 23% of them singletons. The specimen sequenced was PBMCs. The receptor set was obtained from a human donor in good health (CMV status not recorded). Some clones in this sample may be carry-over from other donors' samples.

This clonotype was detected many times. This sequence joins TRBV7-2 and TRBJ2-5; D possibly corresponds to TRBD2 (5 bases). Trimming took off 5 bases at V and 1 base at J, with 14 bases between the two ends. This CDR3 is 15 amino acids long. The germline gives CDR1 SGHTA, CDR2 FQGNSA. CDR3 sequence: CASSGLGAIQETQYF. CDR3 nucleotides: TGTGCCAGCAGCGGGTTGGGAGCGATCCAAGAGACCCAGTACTTC.

This clonotype was counted ten times or more. The genes are TRBV7-6 and TRBJ2-2; TRBD2 agrees at 7 bases. Germline V lookup: CDR1 SGHVS, CDR2 FNYEAQ. This CDR3 spans 15 amino acids. Trimming removed 0 bases from V and 4 bases from J; junction bases left unmatched: 2. The CDR3: CASSLASGATGELFF. CDR3 in DNA: TGTGCCAGCAGCTTAGCGAGCGGGGCCACCGGGGAGCTGTTTTTT.

This clonotype showed up just once. CDR3 region: CSARPRDRVDQPQHF. CDR3 nucleotide sequence: TGCAGTGCCCGGCCCCGGGACAGGGTGGATCAGCCCCAGCATTTT. The chain joins TRBV20-1 to TRBJ1-5; the match to TRBD1 covers 9 bases. The germline CDR1 and CDR2 sequences are DFQATT and SNEGSKA (reference sequence). V shed 6 bases, J shed 5 bases, and the junction held 11 bases outside the gene matches. The CDR3 runs to 15 residues.

This clonotype has just a few counts. This chain links TRBV6-6 with TRBJ2-2, with a tentative D call TRBD1 (6 bases). V was shortened by 5 bases and J by 15 bases, with 22 bases between the two germline ends. Germline V gene lookup returns CDR1 MNHNY and CDR2 SVGAGI (reference sequence). The CDR3 totals 14 residues. The CDR3: CASSDSSGAYWVFF. The CDR3 DNA is TGTGCCAGCAGTGATAGCTCAGGGGCCTACTGGGTGTTTTTT.

This clonotype appeared a few times. This chain connects TRBV2 to TRBJ2-3; the match to TRBD2 covers 13 bases. The V segment lost 6 bases and the J segment 0 bases; nucleotides outside the gene matches: 6. Germline-derived CDR1 and CDR2 are SNHLY and FYNNEI. The CDR3 runs to 17 residues. CDR3: CASSGLAGASSTDTQYF. In nucleotides, the CDR3 is TGTGCCAGCAGCGGACTAGCGGGGGCCTCTAGCACAGATACGCAGTATTTT.

This clonotype was seen a handful of times. V usage is TRBV29-1 and J usage is TRBJ1-5; perhaps TRBD1 as D (5 bases). CDR1 is SQVTM, CDR2 ANQGSEA, per germline. Trimming stripped 5 bases from V and 6 bases from J, with 23 bases between. There are 16 residues in the CDR3. The CDR3 spells CSVYGESGGEGQPQHF. Written as DNA, the CDR3 is TGCAGCGTTTACGGGGAGTCCGGGGGGGAAGGTCAGCCCCAGCATTTT.

The table lists this clonotype with many counts. One end of the junction does not line up with germline, which may come from a read error. The rearrangement uses TRBV7-2 and TRBJ2-1; 12 bases align to TRBD2. Germline V gene lookup returns CDR1 SGHTA and CDR2 FQGNSA. The CDR3 extends over 15 amino acids. CDR3 in amino acids: CASSLAGGPYNEQFF. CDR3 DNA: TGTGCCAGCAGCCTAGCGGGGGGGCCCTACAATGAGCAGTTCTTC.

This clonotype was observed many times. The gene calls are TRBV6-2 or TRBV6-3 and TRBJ1-1, with TRBD1 matching over 7 bases. V lost 2 bases and J lost 3; bases outside the gene matches: 9. Germline V CDR1 and CDR2: MNHEY, SVGEGT. The CDR3 is 16 residues long. CDR3 loop: CASSYGRDRVYTEAFF. CDR3 in DNA: TGTGCCAGCAGTTACGGGAGGGACAGAGTTTACACTGAAGCTTTCTTT.